Listed below are T cell receptor beta chains from one sample, sequenced in a study of T cell responses to AZD1222 COVID-19 vaccine. The repertoire was sequenced with immunoSEQ multiplex PCR; TCRdb's copy has only in-frame clones and lacks some. The profile shows about 120,000 clones, about 92% of them singletons. The source material was peripheral blood, sampled on day 0 of AZD1222 vaccination. The source is an adult in good health. Both conserved end residues are trimmed from each CDR3. Each record gives: CDR3 protein, J gene, V gene.

ASSHPGQATLEQY | TRBJ2-7 | TRBV4-1
ASKFGTAYSGANVLT | TRBJ2-6 | TRBV2
ASSQDRLLSYNSPLH | TRBJ1-6 | TRBV14
ASSFSGLSSGANVLT | TRBJ2-6 | TRBV13
ASKLLNTGELF | TRBJ2-2 | TRBV28
ASITGVAPSYNEQF | TRBJ2-1 | TRBV28
ASSPTGTSGYEQY | TRBJ2-7 | TRBV3-1/TRBV3-2
ASSELAGGFTDTQY | TRBJ2-3 | TRBV2
ASSLRGRPGNEQY | TRBJ2-7 | TRBV13
ASSLTRGADTQY | TRBJ2-3 | TRBV11-2
SGRAYEQF | TRBJ2-1 | TRBV20-1
ASSTEEGKGGYT | TRBJ1-2 | TRBV5-1
ASSVGGSTDTQY | TRBJ2-3 | TRBV2
ASSLWTSGVSSYNEQF | TRBJ2-1 | TRBV4-2
ASSKRDPGPWAEGYT | TRBJ1-2 | TRBV21-1
ASRATGNQPQH | TRBJ1-5 | TRBV12-3/TRBV12-4
ASRHPGRREKLF | TRBJ1-4 | TRBV4-1
ASSGIAGGPGEQF | TRBJ2-1 | TRBV4-1
ASSNPPSGSDYEQY | TRBJ2-7 | TRBV27
ASSRTGTYSNQPQH | TRBJ1-5 | TRBV28
ASSPSGTGVHEQY | TRBJ2-7 | TRBV6-6
ATSDSLAGGSAGELF | TRBJ2-2 | TRBV24-1
ASAARGARYGYT | TRBJ1-2 | TRBV7-6
ASSVTPYEQY | TRBJ2-7 | TRBV2
ASSPRDSRNTIY | TRBJ1-3 | TRBV28
ASSQLQGATEAF | TRBJ1-1 | TRBV3-1/TRBV3-2
ASSLSAWGRGGTEAF | TRBJ1-1 | TRBV27
ASSQDYQPHNEQF | TRBJ2-1 | TRBV4-1
ASSPGTSETDTQY | TRBJ2-3 | TRBV6-2/TRBV6-3
ASSLVGAANSPLH | TRBJ1-6 | TRBV7-9
ASSQGTSLLGELF | TRBJ2-2 | TRBV4-1
ASSAREGRNEKLF | TRBJ1-4 | TRBV19
ASSRTWAEGYT | TRBJ1-2 | TRBV28
ASSEPGQGLAGYNEQF | TRBJ2-1 | TRBV9
ASSLRLAGVPADTQY | TRBJ2-3 | TRBV27
ASSIASGRNTEAF | TRBJ1-1 | TRBV19
ASSKGGRYQY | TRBJ2-3 | TRBV28
ASSLVRNYGYT | TRBJ1-2 | TRBV7-8
ASSPMGSNQPQH | TRBJ1-5 | TRBV27
ASSSGGLTEAF | TRBJ1-1 | TRBV5-1